In its sample, the clone carrying this T cell receptor gamma chain is medium-sized. With CATT, TCRdb re-called clones from the RT-PCR reads. The sample lists a few thousand gamma-chain clones, around 5.1% occurring once. This CDR3 is built from 19 residues. Germline assignment: CDR1 GITISATS and CDR2 ISYDGTV (reference sequence). Germline trimming cut 2 bases from V and 0 bases from J; bases unmatched to any gene: 19. The record originates from a study of gamma-delta T cells after stem cell transplantation. The V call is TRGV9, the J call TRGJ1 or TRGJ2. This receptor was obtained from a human donor. It is not recorded whose cells these are; they may come from a transplant donor. Material for sequencing was gamma-delta T cells. The CDR3 DNA is TGTGCCTTGTGGGAGGCCCCAACTCATAACCCGCAGAATTATTATAAGAAACTCTTT. It specifies CALWEAPTHNPQNYYKKLF.